The clone carrying this T cell receptor beta chain showed up many times. The data belong to a study of identical twins. cDNA carried unique molecular identifiers, and a universal primer site was added by template switching. TCRdb re-called the 5' RACE reads through MiXCR, storing one row per CDR3 protein. The sample has roughly 350,000 distinct CDR3 sequences, 9% to 15% seen once; the top ten hold just over 7%. The sample was also linked to a second study, of yellow fever vaccine responses in identical twins.

Sequenced material: CD8+ T cells sorted from blood. This clonotype originated in a woman aged 18-29 years in good health.

CDR3 coding DNA: TGCAGCGTTGAAGTCCGGGGTAAGGATTCCTACGAGCAGTACTTC. It yields the protein CSVEVRGKDSYEQYF. The chain recombines TRBV29-1 with TRBJ2-7; D may be TRBD2 (5 bases). V shed 1 base and J shed 1 base, with 14 bases lying between them. This CDR3 comprises 15 residues. CDR1 and CDR2 from the germline V gene are SQVTM and ANQGSEA.